This T cell receptor (beta chain) was sequenced for a study of blood T cell repertoires in COVID-19. Overall study: COVID-19 samples from acute and convalescent phases originated in the United States, Italy and Spain. Sources were T cells, B-cell-depleted T cells, or PBMCs; the material itself was cDNA or gDNA.

Some clones are missing from TCRdb's copy, which holds only in-frame ones; the method was immunoSEQ multiplex PCR. The sample lists around 80,000 clones; roughly 82% were seen once. With 6 bases removed from V and 5 bases from J, the gap between germline ends came to 10 bases. CDR1 is LNHDA and CDR2 is SQIVND in the germline V gene (reference sequence). The CDR3 is 12 amino acids. V and J are TRBV19 and TRBJ1-1, with D possibly TRBD1 on 5 matching bases. Input material: peripheral blood. This TCR came from an elderly man with acute or convalescent COVID-19. This CDR3 is CASRQGETEAFF. CDR3 nucleotide sequence: TGTGCCAGTAGGCAGGGTGAGACTGAAGCTTTCTTT. Based on the CDR3 plus reference TRBV19 and TRBJ1-1, the full variable domain is DGGITQSPKYLFRKEGQNVTLSCEQNLNHDAMYWYRQDPGQGLRLIYYSQIVNDFQKGDIAEGYSVSREKKESFPLTVTSAQKNPTAFYLCASRQGETEAFFGQGTRLTVV.